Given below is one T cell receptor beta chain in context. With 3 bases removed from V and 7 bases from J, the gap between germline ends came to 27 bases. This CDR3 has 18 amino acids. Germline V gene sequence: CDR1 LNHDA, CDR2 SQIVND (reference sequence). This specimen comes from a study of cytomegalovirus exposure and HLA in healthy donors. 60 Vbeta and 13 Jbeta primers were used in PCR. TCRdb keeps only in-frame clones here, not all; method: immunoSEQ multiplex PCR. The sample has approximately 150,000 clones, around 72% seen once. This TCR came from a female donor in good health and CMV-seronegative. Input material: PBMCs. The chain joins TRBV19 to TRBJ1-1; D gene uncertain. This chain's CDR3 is CASSIRELVIGVPHEAFF. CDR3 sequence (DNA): TGTGCCAGTAGTATCCGGGAATTGGTAATCGGGGTGCCCCATGAAGCTTTCTTT.